Listed here is a single TCR beta chain. Its antigen is unknown. The sample comes from a study of cytomegalovirus exposure and HLA in healthy donors. Overall study findings and caveats: HLA allele associations emerged for 16,951 TCR beta sequences in a later analysis, at 0.05 false discovery rate.

Healthy bone marrow donors supplied every sample. Trimming took off 5 bases at V and 10 bases at J, with 12 bases between the two ends. CDR3 length: 13 amino acids. In germline, CDR1 is SEHNR, CDR2 FQNEAQ (reference sequence). Use of 60 Vbeta and 13 Jbeta primers characterized the PCR. Only in-frame clones appear in the TCRdb table, and some are missing; sequencing was by immunoSEQ multiplex PCR. Of 60,000 to 90,000 clones detected, approximately 67% appear once; the ten largest clones hold less than 8.5%. V is TRBV7-9 and J is TRBJ1-6; D is unresolved. Sequenced input: PBMCs. This receptor was taken from a middle-aged man in good health and CMV-seropositive. CDR3 DNA sequence: TGTGCCAGCAGCCCGGGTTCGGCCTCACCCCTCCACTTT. Protein: CASSPGSASPLHF.